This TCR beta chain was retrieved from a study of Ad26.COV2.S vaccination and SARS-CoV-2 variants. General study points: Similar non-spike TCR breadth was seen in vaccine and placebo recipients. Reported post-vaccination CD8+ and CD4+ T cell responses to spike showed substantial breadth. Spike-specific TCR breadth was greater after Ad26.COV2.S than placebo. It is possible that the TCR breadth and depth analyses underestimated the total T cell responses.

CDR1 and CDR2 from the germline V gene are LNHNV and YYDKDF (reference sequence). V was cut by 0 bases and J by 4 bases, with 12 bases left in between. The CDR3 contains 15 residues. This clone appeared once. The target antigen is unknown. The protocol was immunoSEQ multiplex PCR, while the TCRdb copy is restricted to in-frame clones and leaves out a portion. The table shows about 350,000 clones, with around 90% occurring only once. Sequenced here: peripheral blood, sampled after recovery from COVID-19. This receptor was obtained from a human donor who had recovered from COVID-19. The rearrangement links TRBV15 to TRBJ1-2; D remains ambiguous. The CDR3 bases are TGTGCCACCAGCAGAGATCGGTCTTCCGGCTATGGCTACACCTTC. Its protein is CATSRDRSSGYGYTF. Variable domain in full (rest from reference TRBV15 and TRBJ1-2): DAMVIQNPRYQVTQFGKPVTLSCSQTLNHNVMYWYQQKSSQAPKLLFHYYDKDFNNEADTPDNFQSRRPNTSFCFLDIRSPGLGDTAMYLCATSRDRSSGYGYTFGSGTRLTVV.